One and the same sample provided the 15 T cell receptor beta chains below, sequenced in a study of T cell changes during pregnancy in multiple sclerosis. The data were produced by immunoSEQ multiplex PCR, yet TCRdb's version contains in-frame clones alone and is incomplete. The sample holds tens of thousands of clones, 75% to 90% seen once. Sequenced material: CD4+ T cells from peripheral blood mononuclear cells, taken in the first trimester of pregnancy. The receptors were gathered from a female donor in good health, enrolled as a control in a pregnancy study.

This clone was picked up one time. This sequence joins TRBV11-3 and TRBJ2-7, with unresolved D. The CDR3 is 13 residues long. The V end was cut by 2 bases, the J end by 0 bases, with 5 bases between. Germline CDR1 reads SGHNT; CDR2 reads YENEEA. The chain's CDR3 is CASSLKSSYEQYF. The CDR3 coding sequence is TGTGCCAGCAGCTTAAAGAGCTCCTACGAGCAGTACTTC.

The chain is built from TRBV7-9 and TRBJ1-5; a weak D match, TRBD1 (5 bases). Germline assignment: CDR1 SEHNR and CDR2 FQNEAQ (reference sequence). Trimming took off 2 bases at V and 2 bases at J, with 13 bases between the two ends. The CDR3 consists of 16 residues. The CDR3 DNA follows: TGTGCCAGCAGCTTATGGGGCAGGGAAGGCAATCAGCCCCAGCATTTT. Translating gives CASSLWGREGNQPQHF. The complete variable domain, with remaining parts taken from reference TRBV7-9 and TRBJ1-5, reads DTGVSQNPRHKITKRGQNVTFRCDPISEHNRLYWYRQTLGQGPEFLTYFQNEAQLEKSRLLSDRFSAERPKGSFSTLEIQRTEQGDSAMYLCASSLWGREGNQPQHFGDGTRLSIL.

Comments on this clone: One end of the junction fails to match germline, which may point to a read error. The J gene is TRBJ2-1, the V gene TRBV19, with TRBD1 matching 7 bases. In germline, CDR1 is LNHDA, CDR2 SQIVND (reference sequence). The CDR3 has 13 residues. CDR3 DNA: TGTGCCAGTAACCAGGGGGTAGGGTCTCCTCTCGTCTTC. As protein: CASNQGVGSPLVF.

The chain carries TRBV28 and TRBJ2-7, with D perhaps TRBD1 (5 bases). Trimming left V 8 bases short and J 6 bases short, with 17 bases between. CDR3 length equals 13 residues. Germline V gives CDR1 MDHEN, CDR2 SYDVKM. In DNA, the CDR3 is TGTGCCAGCGGGGCCATGCTTTCGGGCGAGCAGTACTTC. It encodes CASGAMLSGEQYF. Full variable domain (outside the CDR3, taken from reference TRBV28 and TRBJ2-7): DVKVTQSSRYLVKRTGEKVFLECVQDMDHENMFWYRQDPGLGLRLIYFSYDVKMKEKGDIPEGYSVSREKKERFSLILESASTNQTSMYLCASGAMLSGEQYFGPGTRLTVT.

V usage is TRBV10-1 and J usage is TRBJ1-2, with 11 bases identical to TRBD1. The CDR3 sequence is 15 residues long. V shed 2 bases, J shed 5 bases, and the junction held 4 bases outside the gene matches. CDR1 WNHNN and CDR2 SYGVQD come from the germline V gene (reference sequence). The CDR3 nucleotides are TGCGCCAGCAGTGAGCCGGGGGACAGGGGGTATGGCTACACCTTC. It translates to CASSEPGDRGYGYTF.

The rearrangement links TRBV7-2 to TRBJ2-5, with TRBD1 matching 7 bases. CDR1 and CDR2 from the germline V gene are SGHTA and FQGNSA. The length of the CDR3 is 16 residues. The trim removed 0 bases at V and 0 bases at J, leaving 4 bases unmatched. CDR3 sequence: CASSLAGQFDQETQYF. Here the CDR3 DNA reads TGTGCCAGCAGCTTAGCGGGACAGTTCGACCAAGAGACCCAGTACTTC.

The chain joins TRBV6-1 to TRBJ1-1; D remains unclear. From germline, CDR1 is MNHNS and CDR2 SASEGT. V shed 4 bases and J shed 3 bases, with 21 bases lying between them. The CDR3 covers 17 residues. As DNA, the CDR3 is TGTGCCAGCAGTGCCCCGGGGTTTGATAACTGGGACACTGAAGCTTTCTTT. Amino acids: CASSAPGFDNWDTEAFF.

CDR3 in amino acids: CASSLGTGSYNEQFF. CDR3 nucleotides: TGCGCCAGCAGCTTGGGAACCGGCTCCTACAATGAGCAGTTCTTC. The chain employs TRBV5-1 and TRBJ2-1, with D hard to call. Germline V gene data show CDR1 as SGHRS and CDR2 as YFSETQ. This CDR3 has 15 residues. Deletions cut 0 bases from V and 0 bases from J, with 7 bases between.

The CDR3 spells CASSLGRVDEQFF. The CDR3, as DNA: TGTGCCAGCAGCTTAGGTCGGGTCGATGAGCAGTTCTTC. This chain connects TRBV7-2 to TRBJ2-1; D unclear. The CDR3 sequence is 13 residues long. V was clipped by 1 base and J by 8 bases, with 9 bases between them. CDR1 SGHTA and CDR2 FQGNSA come from the germline V gene.

V is TRBV29-1 and J is TRBJ2-2; possible D gene TRBD2, 7 bases. The germline CDR1 and CDR2 sequences are SQVTM and ANQGSEA. V was shortened by 3 bases and J by 3 bases, with 11 bases between the two germline ends. CDR3 length: 14 residues. The CDR3 region has the DNA TGCAGCGTTGATCGGGGGGCGGACACCGGGGAGCTGTTTTTT. Its protein is CSVDRGADTGELFF.

The gene calls are TRBV6-4 and TRBJ2-1; 8 bases map to TRBD2. The CDR3 contains 14 residues. The junction had 13 bases not matched to a gene; V was cut back by 8 bases and J by 10 bases. Germline lookup yields CDR1 MRHNA and CDR2 SNTAGT. CDR3 sequence reads: CASAVTGGLGEQFF. CDR3 DNA sequence: TGTGCCAGCGCGGTGACGGGGGGGCTAGGGGAGCAGTTCTTC.

This clone is deemed medium-sized. V and J are TRBV4-1 and TRBJ1-2; no clear D gene. CDR3 length equals 15 residues. Germline CDR1 MGHRA, CDR2 YSYEKL. V was clipped by 0 bases and J by 5 bases, with 13 bases between them. The CDR3 nucleotides read TGCGCCAGCAGCCAAGAGACGGCCACGGGGTATGGCTACACCTTC. Residues: CASSQETATGYGYTF.

This clone was found once. V and J are TRBV27 and TRBJ2-2, with 9 bases lining up with TRBD2. With V trimmed by 5 bases and J by 0 bases, 4 bases remained unmatched. The germline CDR1 and CDR2 sequences are MNHEY and SMNVEV (reference sequence). This CDR3 comprises 16 residues. The CDR3 region has the DNA TGTGCCAGCAGTCCTCTAGCGGGGTCGAACACCGGGGAGCTGTTTTTT. Amino acids: CASSPLAGSNTGELFF.

This chain uses TRBV28 with TRBJ2-7; 8 positions match TRBD2. Losses at the gene ends were 10 bases for V and 6 bases for J; bases not matched to a gene: 17. Germline loops: CDR1 MDHEN, CDR2 SYDVKM. The CDR3 contains 15 residues. CDR3 residues: CATEFTRGGRGEQYF. The CDR3 nucleotides are TGTGCCACCGAGTTTACCCGGGGGGGGCGCGGCGAGCAGTACTTC.

The chain carries TRBV4-2 and TRBJ1-3; D remains ambiguous. With 4 bases removed from V and 2 bases from J, the gap between germline ends came to 15 bases. CDR3 length: 16 amino acids. Germline V gene lookup returns CDR1 LGHNA and CDR2 YNFKEQ. CDR3 DNA sequence: TGTGCCAGCAGCCCGAGGCCGGTAAACACTGGAAACACCATATATTTT. It is translated as CASSPRPVNTGNTIYF.